The 14 T cell receptor beta chains below come from one sample, sequenced in a study of beta chain features in type 1 diabetes. Reverse transcribing all isolated RNA meant expressed TCRB transcripts were sequenced. Clones were sequenced by immunoSEQ multiplex PCR, and TCRdb holds only the in-frame ones, with some missing. The table lists 250,000 or so clones, 25% to 35% of them singletons, with 3% to 4% in the top ten. Sample: central memory CD4+ T cells from blood. These receptors all stem from a man aged 30 to 45 in good health.

Notes on this clone: Within the sample, other DNA sequences also encode this same CDR3. The DNA for the CDR3 is TGTGCCAGCAGCTTAGGGACGGGTAATGAAAAACTGTTTTTT. This codes for CASSLGTGNEKLFF. The V gene is TRBV7-9, the J gene TRBJ1-4; unclear D gene. CDR1 SEHNR and CDR2 FQNEAQ come from the germline V gene (reference sequence). This CDR3 has 14 amino acids. V lost 1 base, J lost 4 bases, and 7 bases lay in between.

This clone was seen a few times. The rearrangement joins TRBV2 to TRBJ2-7; 8 bases are shared with TRBD2. J lost 5 bases, V lost 8 bases, and 14 bases had no gene match. The CDR3 totals 15 residues. Germline V gene sequence: CDR1 SNHLY, CDR2 FYNNEI. CDR3 DNA: TGTGCCAGCCGACGCCGGAGCGGGAGTCAAGACGAGCAGTACTTC. Its translation: CASRRRSGSQDEQYF.

CDR3 nucleotide sequence: TGTGCCAGCACTGAAGGGGCTCCTAACTATGGCTACACCTTC. Translated: CASTEGAPNYGYTF. The genes are TRBV27 and TRBJ1-2, with D tentatively TRBD1 (5 bases). The CDR3 is 14 amino acids. Trimming cost V 7 bases and J 0 bases, with 12 bases left between them. Germline assignment: CDR1 MNHEY and CDR2 SMNVEV (reference sequence).

Only one count was recorded for this clone. The same CDR3 also results from other DNA sequences found in this sample. The chain links TRBV30 to TRBJ2-5; 8 bases match TRBD2. Germline V gene data show CDR1 as GTSNPN and CDR2 as SVGIG (reference sequence). The CDR3 length is 15 residues. V shed 2 bases, J shed 4 bases, and the junction held 9 bases outside the gene matches. The CDR3 sequence is CAWSRRSGVVETQYF. CDR3 DNA sequence: TGTGCCTGGAGTAGGCGTAGCGGGGTAGTAGAGACCCAGTACTTC.

This chain uses TRBV6-1 with TRBJ1-2, with D hard to call. Germline CDR1 MNHNS, CDR2 SASEGT. This CDR3 is 13 amino acids long. Trimming removed 1 base at V and 8 bases at J, with 11 bases between. The CDR3: CASSEVGTGGYTF. The CDR3 nucleotides are TGTGCCAGCAGTGAAGTGGGAACTGGGGGCTACACCTTC.

This sequence joins TRBV30 and TRBJ2-5; 15 bases align to TRBD2. The trim removed 3 bases at V and 3 bases at J, leaving 5 bases unmatched. Germline-derived CDR1 and CDR2 are GTSNPN and SVGIG (reference sequence). The CDR3 spans 16 residues. The CDR3 nucleotides are TGTGCCTGGAGCGGACTAGCGGGGGGGCCAGAAGAGACCCAGTACTTC. Protein: CAWSGLAGGPEETQYF.

This chain links TRBV7-9 with TRBJ2-7, with 13 positions matching TRBD2. CDR1 is SEHNR, CDR2 FQNEAQ, per germline (reference sequence). J lost 2 bases, V lost 7 bases, and 5 bases had no gene match. The CDR3 has 15 amino acids. CDR3 sequence: CASTSGTSGAYEQYF. CDR3 DNA sequence: TGTGCCAGCACCTCGGGGACTAGCGGGGCCTACGAGCAGTACTTC.

This clone turned up a few times. The genes are TRBV2 and TRBJ1-6, with 7 bases lining up with TRBD1. The V gene's germline CDR1 is SNHLY and CDR2 FYNNEI. V shed 8 bases, J shed 6 bases, and the junction held 7 bases outside the gene matches. CDR3 length equals 14 residues. The CDR3 DNA sequence: TGTGCCAGCCAAAGACAGGGTATTAATTCACCCCTCCACTTT. Its translation: CASQRQGINSPLHF.

The rearrangement joins TRBV5-4 to TRBJ2-3; 8 positions match TRBD2. Germline CDR1 reads SGHNT; CDR2 reads YYREEE (reference sequence). The junction had 10 bases not matched to a gene; V was cut back by 1 base and J by 6 bases. The CDR3 is made up of 16 amino acids. This CDR3 reads CASSLMAGGPADTQYF. CDR3 coding DNA: TGTGCCAGCAGCTTGATGGCGGGGGGCCCGGCCGATACGCAGTATTTT. The full variable domain, in which reference TRBV5-4 and TRBJ2-3 provide the parts outside the CDR3, is ETGVTQSPTHLIKTRGQQVTLRCSSQSGHNTVSWYQQALGQGPQFIFQYYREEENGRGNFPPRFSGLQFPNYSSELNVNALELDDSALYLCASSLMAGGPADTQYFGPGTRLTVL.

The chain carries TRBV7-2 and TRBJ2-4; D tentatively reads TRBD1 or TRBD2 (5 bases each). Germline V CDR1 and CDR2: SGHTA, FQGNSA. The V and J ends lost 4 bases and 7 bases respectively, with 17 bases between them. The CDR3 is 15 residues long. CDR3 bases: TGTGCCAGCAGCTCTGCCGGGGCTCGGTTTAACATTCAGTACTTC. Its protein is CASSSAGARFNIQYF.

This clone has only a few counts. The chain recombines TRBV5-4 with TRBJ2-7; perhaps TRBD1 as D (6 bases). Trimming shortened V by 6 bases and J by 2 bases, and 12 bases separated the two germline ends. CDR1 and CDR2 from the germline V gene are SGHNT and YYREEE (reference sequence). The CDR3 length is 13 residues. The CDR3 spells CASTVRGPYEQYF. The CDR3, as DNA: TGTGCCAGCACCGTCAGGGGTCCCTACGAGCAGTACTTC.

This clone was counted a few times. The rearrangement links TRBV30 to TRBJ1-1; a weak D match, TRBD1 (5 bases). This CDR3 is built from 13 residues. CDR1 is GTSNPN and CDR2 is SVGIG in the germline V gene (reference sequence). V lost 1 base to trimming and J lost 3 bases, with 9 bases between them. DNA of the CDR3: TGTGCCTGGAGTGCCGCCAGGGACACTGAAGCTTTCTTT. Its protein product is CAWSAARDTEAFF. Supplemented by reference TRBV30 and TRBJ1-1, the full variable domain reads SQTIHQWPATLVQPVGSPLSLECTVEGTSNPNLYWYRQAAGRGLQLLFYSVGIGQISSEVPQNLSASRPQDRQFILSSKKLLLSDSGFYLCAWSAARDTEAFFGQGTRLTVV.

This clone was seen a few times. The V and J genes are TRBV18 and TRBJ1-1, with a tentative D call TRBD1 (6 bases). Trimming stripped 3 bases from V and 5 bases from J, with 19 bases between. CDR1 KGHSH and CDR2 LQKENI come from the germline V gene. The length of the CDR3 is 16 residues. DNA of the CDR3: TGTGCCAGCTCACCCGTGGTGGGGACACCCCATACTGAAGCTTTCTTT. This encodes CASSPVVGTPHTEAFF. The entire variable domain, with the rest obtained from reference TRBV18 and TRBJ1-1, is as follows: NAGVMQNPRHLVRRRGQEARLRCSPMKGHSHVYWYRQLPEEGLKFMVYLQKENIIDESGMPKERFSAEFPKEGPSILRIQQVVRGDSAAYFCASSPVVGTPHTEAFFGQGTRLTVV.

The table lists this clone with a few counts. The chain combines TRBV7-9 with TRBJ2-5, with TRBD1 matching over 7 bases. CDR1 and CDR2 (germline): SEHNR, FQNEAQ (reference sequence). V trimming: 4 bases; J trimming: 1 base; junction bases outside the gene matches: 6. This CDR3 comprises 15 residues. CDR3 nucleotide sequence: TGTGCCAGCAGCTCTCGGACAGGAGTCCAAGAGACCCAGTACTTC. Translation gives CASSSRTGVQETQYF.